The 14 T cell receptor beta chains below were found in one sample sequenced in a study of CD8+CD57+ T cells in acquired aplastic anemia (dated by TCRdb to about 2018). The sample was run on an Illumina HiSeq 2000. Genomic DNA served as template for TCR beta VDJ combination and CDR3 sequence profiling. Clones were called with MiXCR by TCRdb after fastp trimmed the public reads at Q25, and only in-frame beta chains were retained. Entries are consolidated by CDR3 protein sequence, retaining the most common genes and DNA. The sample table shows around 430,000 distinct CDR3 sequences, and approximately 32% are seen once. The top ten constitute around 0.82% of the sample. Flow cytometry had shown CD8+CD57+ cell expansion in the patients selected for sequencing. The material sequenced was sorted CD4+, CD8+, or CD8+CD57+ T cells (not recorded which) from PBMCs. The receptors stem from a human donor with aplastic anemia.

This clonotype showed up many times. The gene calls are TRBV9 and TRBJ2-2; possible D gene TRBD2, 6 bases. Germline V lookup: CDR1 SGDLS, CDR2 YYNGEE. The CDR3 runs to 12 residues. V lost 5 bases and J lost 7, with 9 bases in between. In DNA, the CDR3 is TGTGCCAGCAGGGGGGACTTCGGGGAGCTGTTTTTT. Translated, it gives CASRGDFGELFF.

This clonotype was detected many times. This chain's CDR3 is CASTNQLAGSYEQYF. The DNA for the CDR3 is TGTGCCAGCACCAACCAACTAGCGGGAAGCTACGAGCAGTACTTC. The rearrangement links TRBV7-6 to TRBJ2-7, with TRBD2 identical over 10 bases. The ends lost 7 bases at V and 3 bases at J; junction bases unmatched: 9. Germline lookup yields CDR1 SGHVS and CDR2 FNYEAQ. This CDR3 region has 15 residues.

For this clonotype: Mismatch with germline at one junction end may stem from a read error. V usage is TRBV2 and J usage is TRBJ2-7; TRBD1 matches at 9 bases. The CDR3 has 11 amino acids. Germline V gives CDR1 SNHLY, CDR2 FYNNEI. The CDR3 here is CATSAGDRVYF. The CDR3, as DNA: TGTGCCACCAGTGCGGGGGACAGGGTGTACTTC.

For this clonotype: Possible read error: a much larger clone is one base away. This sequence joins TRBV2 and TRBJ1-2; D not certain. Germline V gene sequence: CDR1 SNHLY, CDR2 FYNNEI. Trimming pared 6 bases from V and 8 bases from J, leaving 13 bases between. The CDR3 covers 12 residues. The CDR3 is CASRGGKDGYTF. In DNA, the CDR3 is TGTGCCAGCAGAGGAGGCAAGGACGGCTACACCTTC. The full variable domain, with the rest looked up from reference TRBV2 and TRBJ1-2, is EPEVTQTPSHQVTQMGQEVILRCVPISNHLYFYWYRQILGQKVEFLVSFYNNEISEKSEIFDDQFSVERPDGSNFTLKIRSTKLEDSAMYFCASRGGKDGYTFGSGTRLTVV.

This chain connects TRBV20-1 to TRBJ1-1; TRBD1 matches 9 bases. The germline V gene encodes CDR1 DFQATT and CDR2 SNEGSKA (reference sequence). J lost 5 bases, V lost 4 bases, and 2 bases had no gene match. The CDR3 is made up of 12 amino acids. CDR3 residues: CSAKQGATEAFF. CDR3 in DNA: TGCAGTGCTAAACAGGGGGCGACTGAAGCTTTCTTT.

A note on this clonotype: A much larger clone lies one base from this, so it may be a read error. The chain has TRBV20-1 and TRBJ1-5; no definite D call. The CDR3 is 15 amino acids. Germline CDR1 is DFQATT and CDR2 is SNEGSKA (reference sequence). Trimming took 4 bases from V and 1 from J, leaving 14 bases between them. The CDR3 here is CSANPPKGSNQPQHF. In DNA, the CDR3 is TGCAGTGCTAATCCCCCTAAGGGCAGCAATCAGCCCCAGCATTTT.

The V and J genes are TRBV12-3 or TRBV12-4 and TRBJ2-7; D gene ambiguous. V shed 5 bases and J shed 0 bases, with 26 bases lying between them. This CDR3 contains 19 residues. The CDR3 DNA reads TGTGCCAGCAGTCTCACGACCCCGGGCAGAAGGTCCACCTCCTACGAGCAGTACTTC. Its translation is CASSLTTPGRRSTSYEQYF.

The chain is built from TRBV29-1 and TRBJ2-5; 7 positions match TRBD2. The CDR3 totals 12 residues. Germline loops: CDR1 SQVTM, CDR2 ANQGSEA. After removal of 3 bases from V and 5 bases from J, the junction contained 3 bases not matched to a gene. The CDR3 region is CSVEGGFETQYF. The CDR3, as DNA: TGCAGCGTTGAGGGGGGGTTTGAGACCCAGTACTTC.

The genes are TRBV4-2 and TRBJ2-7; possibly TRBD2 for D (6 bases). The CDR3 contains 16 residues. Germline lookup yields CDR1 LGHNA and CDR2 YNFKEQ. V gave up 1 base and J gave up 0 bases, with 13 bases separating them. CDR3 sequence: CASSQGHSGSSYEQYF. The CDR3 DNA reads TGTGCCAGCAGCCAAGGCCATTCCGGGAGCTCCTACGAGCAGTACTTC.

This clonotype occurred a few times. A much larger clone lies a single base off, so this may be a read error. The gene calls are TRBV19 and TRBJ1-5; D gene ambiguous. CDR3 length equals 13 residues. Germline values: CDR1 LNHDA, CDR2 SQIVND (reference sequence). Trimming left V 4 bases short and J 6 bases short, with 10 bases between. The CDR3 loop reads CASSKGPSQPQHF. The CDR3 bases are TGTGCCAGTAGTAAGGGTCCCAGTCAGCCCCAGCATTTT.

In the case of this clonotype: An end of the junction differs from the germline gene, which may be a read error. The CDR3 region has the DNA TGTGCCAGCAGTTTACAACGGAATAGCAATCAGCCCCAGCATTTT. It codes for CASSLQRNSNQPQHF. The genes are TRBV10-3 and TRBJ1-5, with D hard to call. The length of the CDR3 is 15 residues. Germline CDR1 reads ENHRY; CDR2 reads SYGVKD.

The V call is TRBV7-2, the J call TRBJ2-4, with no clear D. Between the trimmed V and J ends, which lost 5 bases and 6 bases, there was a span of 8 bases. Germline V CDR1 and CDR2: SGHTA, FQGNSA. CDR3 length: 12 amino acids. Here the CDR3 DNA reads TGTGCCAGCAGCACAGTTGGAAACATTCAGTACTTC. Protein: CASSTVGNIQYF.

This chain joins TRBV29-1 and TRBJ1-2, with D perhaps matching TRBD1 (5 bases). Germline V CDR1 and CDR2: SQVTM, ANQGSEA. The V and J ends lost 5 bases and 0 bases respectively, with 16 bases between them. This CDR3 has 15 residues. CDR3 protein: CSVFSGPPTNYGYTF. CDR3 nucleotides: TGCAGCGTTTTCTCGGGGCCCCCTACTAACTATGGCTACACCTTC.

V gene TRBV20-1 combines with J gene TRBJ1-5, with TRBD1 identical over 10 bases. The CDR3 spans 15 residues. With 5 bases clipped from V and 3 bases from J, the junction kept 7 bases outside the gene matches. CDR1 is DFQATT, CDR2 SNEGSKA, per germline (reference sequence). CDR3 nucleotide sequence: TGCAGTGCTGGAACGGGGACAGGGGCCAATCAGCCCCAGCATTTT. Translating gives CSAGTGTGANQPQHF.